This T cell receptor beta chain is from a study of T cell responses to AZD1222 COVID-19 vaccine (dated by TCRdb to the early 2020s). Describing the broader study: AZD1222 recipients with second doses at about 4 weeks or about 12 weeks were pooled, because spike-specific TCR depth and breadth did not differ between schedules. TCR sequencing was performed for 230 to 250 trial participants, of whom 200 to 220 were given two doses of AZD1222 and around 25 were given two doses of MenACWY control vaccine. Enrollment into the trials was organized by age into subgroups of 18-55, 56-69 and 70-plus years, and those subgroups contained roughly 140, 27 and 60 TCR-sequenced participants, respectively.

The trim is 4 bases for V and 2 bases for J, with a gap of 12 bases between the germline ends. In the germline V gene, CDR1 corresponds to SGHTA and CDR2 to FQGNSA. The cysteine opens and the phenylalanine closes a CDR3 of 15 amino acids. Of all the DNA, just the CDR3 is kept, 45 bases in frame from base 1. Beyond this particular receptor, the publication reports: Because no samples from the day 14 peak response were available, repertoires could be characterized only after the peak T cell response. Vaccine-associated CD4 TCRs spanned the whole spike protein, with dominant responses in regions 160-218 and 743-854. The 56-69-year group was small, and its depth increase did not reach significance, likely because of low power. Conclusions about previously exposed vaccinees are limited, since just 6 or 7 AZD1222 recipients were seropositive for SARS-CoV-2 at baseline. A significant rise in spike-specific TCR breadth and depth was observed after two AZD1222 doses relative to day 0 and relative to MenACWY recipients. Nearly half of unique spike-specific TCRs reportedly recognized epitopes outside regions mutated in the B.1.351 and B.1.1.7 variants. Most participants were white British and females outnumbered males, and the authors suggested that clonal diversity may have been underestimated.

This clone came up once. Its antigen is not yet known. Base qualities are not recorded, but no much larger clone differs from it by a single base. Per the publication, the time point label means: baseline before first vaccination. Vaccinee samples came from UK trials COV001 and COV002, including a single-blind randomized controlled phase 2/3 trial of AZD1222 (ChAdOx1 nCoV-19) in healthy adults. For TCRbeta chain sequencing, PBMC samples from trial participants were taken at day 0 and at day 28 after the second dose. The CDR3 regions of human TCRbeta chains were analyzed by immunosequencing. As for the original processing: Repertoire TCRs were matched against a reference library of SARS-CoV-2-specific TCRs generated with the MIRA antigen-specificity platform. Breadth was defined as the fraction of unique TCRs that were SARS-CoV-2-associated. Depth was defined as the fraction of total T cells that were SARS-CoV-2-associated. Using the MIRA data, each spike-specific TCR was assigned both to the spike region to which the TCR was reactive and to a CD4 or CD8 class. Log10-transformed breadth and depth values were compared by one-way ANOVA with Sidak's multiple comparisons tests. Sourced from immuneACCESS, this table was stored by TCRdb with only in-frame sequences that have V and J called. A share of the clones is absent; for the studies checked, an unresolved V gene accounts for under half, and the remainder has no known explanation. The D gene and trimming were derived from the DNA, and the V and J assignments and clone size from that table. The sample profile shows around 100,000 clones; approximately 90% of them were found once. The ten largest make up 7.5% of the sample.

The sequenced sample was peripheral blood, obtained on day 0 of AZD1222 vaccination. This chain joins TRBV7-2 to TRBJ1-3, and perhaps TRBD1 as D gene, on 5 matching bases. The sequence was collected from an adult in good health. The DNA sequence reads TGTGCCAGCAGCTCTCAGGGTCCGACTGGAAACACCATATATTTT. Its product reads: CASSSQGPTGNTIYF.